Listed below are T cell receptor beta chains from one sample, sequenced in a study of T-cell memory formation after mild COVID-19. Each CDR3 protein is one row after TCRdb ran MiXCR on the 5' RACE reads. The table includes approximately 150,000 distinct CDR3 sequences, about 6.1% detected once. Sequencing input: PBMCs or a T cell subset sorted from them (not recorded which). Receptor source: an adult woman who had mild COVID-19 (a few samples of this study predate the infection). Cell type and time point are not known. The CDR3 runs from the conserved cysteine through the conserved F or W. D genes are given only for firm matches. Expanded clones get a size class; other rows say once, few or many, or leave the size out.

d_call	v_call	j_call	cdr3_length	clone_size	cdr3_nt	cdr3_aa
NA	TRBV4-1	TRBJ2-7	15	many	TGCGCCAGCAGCCAAGCGTCGGGACAATCCTACGAGCAGTACTTC	CASSQASGQSYEQYF
NA	TRBV20-1	TRBJ2-7	12	few	TGCAGTGCTAGAGACGGCGGGTACGAGCAGTACTTC	CSARDGGYEQYF
TRBD1	TRBV6-6	TRBJ1-2	13	NA	TGTGCCAGCAGGTCCCAGGGGGCGGCTGGCTACACCTTC	CASRSQGAAGYTF
NA	TRBV4-1	TRBJ2-1	15	NA	TGCGCCAGCAGCCAAGTTGTCAACCGGGCAAATGAGCAGTTCTTC	CASSQVVNRANEQFF
NA	TRBV5-1	TRBJ2-3	16	few	TGCGCCAGCAGCTGGCCAAACTCTAGCGTCCCAGATACGCAGTATTTT	CASSWPNSSVPDTQYF
NA	TRBV30	TRBJ1-1	14	NA	TGTGCCTGGAGAGCTAGTAGAGGGGCCGGGCGAGCTTTCTTT	CAWRASRGAGRAFF
TRBD1	TRBV20-1	TRBJ1-2	16	many	TGCAGTGCTAGCCCATCCTACAGGGGACTGGGCTATGGCTACACCTTC	CSASPSYRGLGYGYTF
TRBD1	TRBV14	TRBJ1-4	15	few	TGTGCCAGCAGCCCCAGGCAGGGGGGAGGTGAAAAACTGTTTTTT	CASSPRQGGGEKLFF
NA	TRBV18	TRBJ2-1	20	many	TGTGCCAGCTCACCACCGTTCGGACAGCAAGGGATCCAAAAGGGCAATGAGCAGTTCTTC	CASSPPFGQQGIQKGNEQFF
NA	TRBV6-6	TRBJ2-5	14	few	TGTGCCAGCAGTTACGAAAGGGGTTGGGAGACCCAGTACTTC	CASSYERGWETQYF
NA	TRBV5-1	TRBJ1-1	14	many	TGCGCCAGCAGCTTGTCTCCGGTGAACACTGAAGCTTTCTTT	CASSLSPVNTEAFF
NA	TRBV3-1	TRBJ2-3	17	NA	TGTGCCAGCAGCCAAGATTGGGGGGGGGCTAGCACAGATACGCAGTATTTT	CASSQDWGGASTDTQYF